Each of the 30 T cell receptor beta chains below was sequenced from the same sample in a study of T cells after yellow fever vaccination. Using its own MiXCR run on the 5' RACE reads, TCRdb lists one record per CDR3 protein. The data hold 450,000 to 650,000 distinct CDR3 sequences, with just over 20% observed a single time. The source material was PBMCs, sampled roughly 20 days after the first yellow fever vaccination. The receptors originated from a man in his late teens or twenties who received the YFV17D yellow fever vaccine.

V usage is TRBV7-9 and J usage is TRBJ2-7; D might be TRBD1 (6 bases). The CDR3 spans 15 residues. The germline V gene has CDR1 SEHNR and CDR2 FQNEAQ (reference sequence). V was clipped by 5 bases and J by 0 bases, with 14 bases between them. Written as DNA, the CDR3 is TGTGCCAGCAGCCATGACAGGCCTAGCTCCTACGAGCAGTACTTC. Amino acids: CASSHDRPSSYEQYF.

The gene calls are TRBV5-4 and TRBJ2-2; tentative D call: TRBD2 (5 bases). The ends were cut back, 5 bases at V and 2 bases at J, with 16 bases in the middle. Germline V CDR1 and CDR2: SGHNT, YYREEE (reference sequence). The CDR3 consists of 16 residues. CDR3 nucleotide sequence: TGTGCCAGCAGTTTCGGACTGGGGTTCAACACCGGGGAGCTGTTTTTT. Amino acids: CASSFGLGFNTGELFF.

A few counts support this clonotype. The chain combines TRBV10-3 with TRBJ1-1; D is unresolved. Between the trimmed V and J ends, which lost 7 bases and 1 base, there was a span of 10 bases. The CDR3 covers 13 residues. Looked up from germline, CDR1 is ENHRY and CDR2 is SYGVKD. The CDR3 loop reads CAINGQANTEAFF. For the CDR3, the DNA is TGTGCCATCAATGGGCAGGCGAACACTGAAGCTTTCTTT.

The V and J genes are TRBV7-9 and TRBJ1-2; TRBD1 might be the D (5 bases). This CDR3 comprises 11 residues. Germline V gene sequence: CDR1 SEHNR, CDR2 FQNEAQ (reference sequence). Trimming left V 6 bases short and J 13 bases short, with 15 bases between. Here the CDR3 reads CASSSSGMGTF. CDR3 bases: TGTGCCAGCAGTAGTTCAGGGATGGGCACCTTC. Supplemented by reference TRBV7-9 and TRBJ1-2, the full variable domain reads DTGVSQNPRHKITKRGQNVTFRCDPISEHNRLYWYRQTLGQGPEFLTYFQNEAQLEKSRLLSDRFSAERPKGSFSTLEIQRTEQGDSAMYLCASSSSGMGTFGSGTRLTVV.

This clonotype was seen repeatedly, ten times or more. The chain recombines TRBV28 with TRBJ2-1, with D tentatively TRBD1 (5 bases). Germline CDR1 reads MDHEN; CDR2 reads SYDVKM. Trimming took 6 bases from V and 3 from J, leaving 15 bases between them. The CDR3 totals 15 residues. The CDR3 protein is CASSRPWGLYNEQFF. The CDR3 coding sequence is TGTGCCAGCAGCCGCCCTTGGGGCCTCTACAATGAGCAGTTCTTC.

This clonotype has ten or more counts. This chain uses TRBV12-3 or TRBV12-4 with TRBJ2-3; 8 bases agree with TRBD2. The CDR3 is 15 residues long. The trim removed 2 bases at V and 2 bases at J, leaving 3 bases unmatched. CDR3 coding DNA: TGTGCCAGCAGTTTATTAGCGGGGTACACAGATACGCAGTATTTT. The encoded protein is CASSLLAGYTDTQYF.

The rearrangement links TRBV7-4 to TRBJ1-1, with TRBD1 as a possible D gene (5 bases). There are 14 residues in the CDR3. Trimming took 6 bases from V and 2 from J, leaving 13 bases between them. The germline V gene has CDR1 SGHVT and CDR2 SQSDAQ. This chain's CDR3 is CASSPGQINTEAFF. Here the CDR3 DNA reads TGTGCCAGCAGTCCCGGACAAATAAACACTGAAGCTTTCTTT.

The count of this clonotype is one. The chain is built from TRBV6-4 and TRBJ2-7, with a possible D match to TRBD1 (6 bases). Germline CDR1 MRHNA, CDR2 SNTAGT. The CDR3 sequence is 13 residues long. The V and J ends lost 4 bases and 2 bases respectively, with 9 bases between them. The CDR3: CASSGQGPYEQYV. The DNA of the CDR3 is TGTGCCAGCAGTGGCCAGGGGCCCTACGAGCAGTACGTC.

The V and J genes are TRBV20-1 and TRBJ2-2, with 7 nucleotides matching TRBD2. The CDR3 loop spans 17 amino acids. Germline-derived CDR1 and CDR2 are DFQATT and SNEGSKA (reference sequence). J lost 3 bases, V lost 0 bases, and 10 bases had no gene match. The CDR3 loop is CSARDPQRGSYTGELFF. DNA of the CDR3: TGCAGTGCTAGAGATCCCCAGCGGGGAAGTTACACCGGGGAGCTGTTTTTT.

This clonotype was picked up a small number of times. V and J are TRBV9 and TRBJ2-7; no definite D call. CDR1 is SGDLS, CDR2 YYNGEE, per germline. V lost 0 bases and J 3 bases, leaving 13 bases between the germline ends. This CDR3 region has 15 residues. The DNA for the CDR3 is TGTGCCAGCAGCGTAGCCCGTTTGTACGACTACGAGCAGTACGTC. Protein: CASSVARLYDYEQYV.

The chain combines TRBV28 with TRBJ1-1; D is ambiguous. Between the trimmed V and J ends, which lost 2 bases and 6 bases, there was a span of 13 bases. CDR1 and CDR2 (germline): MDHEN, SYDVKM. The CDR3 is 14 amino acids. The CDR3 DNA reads TGTGCCAGCAGTTTAGCGGCGGCTAGAGCTGAAGCTTTCTTT. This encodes CASSLAAARAEAFF.

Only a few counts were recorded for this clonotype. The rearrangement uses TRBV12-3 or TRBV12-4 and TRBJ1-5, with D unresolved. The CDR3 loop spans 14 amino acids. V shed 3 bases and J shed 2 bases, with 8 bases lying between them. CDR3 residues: CASSFEGRNQPQHF. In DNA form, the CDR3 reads TGTGCCAGCAGTTTCGAGGGCCGCAATCAGCCCCAGCATTTT.

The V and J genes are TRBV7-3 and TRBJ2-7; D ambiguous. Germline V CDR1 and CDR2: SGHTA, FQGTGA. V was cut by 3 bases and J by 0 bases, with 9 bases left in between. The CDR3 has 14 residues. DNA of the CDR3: TGTGCCAGCAGCTTCGCAGGCCGCTCCTACGAGCAGTACGTC. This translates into CASSFAGRSYEQYV.

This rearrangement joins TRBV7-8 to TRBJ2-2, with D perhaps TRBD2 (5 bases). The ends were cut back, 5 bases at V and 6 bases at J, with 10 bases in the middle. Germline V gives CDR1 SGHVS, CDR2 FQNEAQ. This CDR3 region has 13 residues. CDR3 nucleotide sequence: TGTGCCAGCAGCGGTACTAGTTCCGGGGAGCTGTTTTTT. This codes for CASSGTSSGELFF.

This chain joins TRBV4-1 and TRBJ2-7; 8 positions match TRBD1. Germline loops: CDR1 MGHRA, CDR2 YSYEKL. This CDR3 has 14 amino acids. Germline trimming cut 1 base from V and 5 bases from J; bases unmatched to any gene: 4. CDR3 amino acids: CASSQGRGPDEQYF. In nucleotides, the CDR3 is TGCGCCAGCAGCCAAGGCAGGGGGCCAGACGAGCAGTACTTC.

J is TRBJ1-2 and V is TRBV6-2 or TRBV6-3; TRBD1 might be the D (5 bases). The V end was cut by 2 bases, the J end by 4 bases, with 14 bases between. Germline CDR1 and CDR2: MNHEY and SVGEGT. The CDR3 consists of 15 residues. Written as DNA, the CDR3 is TGTGCCAGCAGTTACGGCCAGGGAATAGGCTATGGCTACACCTTC. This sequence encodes CASSYGQGIGYGYTF.

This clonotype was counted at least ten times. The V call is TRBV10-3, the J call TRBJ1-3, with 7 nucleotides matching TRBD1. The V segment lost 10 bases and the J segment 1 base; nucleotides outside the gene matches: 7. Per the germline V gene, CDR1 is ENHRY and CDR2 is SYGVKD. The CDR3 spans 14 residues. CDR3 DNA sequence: TGTGCCACCCGGGACAGCAATTCTGGAAACACCATATATTTT. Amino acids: CATRDSNSGNTIYF.

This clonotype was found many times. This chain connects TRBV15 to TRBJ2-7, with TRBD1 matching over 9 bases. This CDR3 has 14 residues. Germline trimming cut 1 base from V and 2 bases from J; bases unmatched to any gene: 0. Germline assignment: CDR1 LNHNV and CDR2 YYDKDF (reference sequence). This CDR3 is CATSRGDRAYEQYF. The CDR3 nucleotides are TGTGCCACCAGCAGAGGGGACAGGGCCTACGAGCAGTACTTC.

CDR3 in DNA: TGTGCCAGCAGTTTGGGTGCTTCACCCCTCCACTTT. Translating gives CASSLGASPLHF. The V call is TRBV2, the J call TRBJ1-6; no reliable D call. CDR1 and CDR2 from the germline V gene are SNHLY and FYNNEI. The CDR3 consists of 12 residues. Trimming pared 5 bases from V and 9 bases from J, leaving 8 bases between.

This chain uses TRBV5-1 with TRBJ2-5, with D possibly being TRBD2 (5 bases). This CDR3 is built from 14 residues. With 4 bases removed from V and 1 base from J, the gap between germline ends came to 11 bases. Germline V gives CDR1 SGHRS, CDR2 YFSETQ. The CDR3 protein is CASSPGLGQETQYF. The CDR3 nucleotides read TGCGCCAGCAGCCCAGGACTGGGCCAAGAGACCCAGTACTTC.

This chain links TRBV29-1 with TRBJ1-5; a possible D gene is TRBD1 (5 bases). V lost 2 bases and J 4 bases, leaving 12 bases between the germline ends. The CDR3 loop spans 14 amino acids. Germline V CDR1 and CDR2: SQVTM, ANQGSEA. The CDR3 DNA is TGCAGCGTTGAAATTGAAGGGGTGAATCAGCCCCAGCATTTT. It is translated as CSVEIEGVNQPQHF.

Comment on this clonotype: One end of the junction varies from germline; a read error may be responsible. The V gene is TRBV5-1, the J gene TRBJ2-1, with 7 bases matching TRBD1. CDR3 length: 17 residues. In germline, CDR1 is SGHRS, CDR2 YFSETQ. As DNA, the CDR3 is TGCGCCAGCAGCTTGCCGGCAGGGGGTGGTACCCCCAATGTGCAGTTCTTC. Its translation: CASSLPAGGGTPNVQFF.

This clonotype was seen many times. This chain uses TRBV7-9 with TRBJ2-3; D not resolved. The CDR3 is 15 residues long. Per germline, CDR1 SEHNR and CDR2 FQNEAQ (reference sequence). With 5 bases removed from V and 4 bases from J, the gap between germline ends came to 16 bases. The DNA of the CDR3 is TGTGCCAGCAGCCCAACGTCCCTGGGCGCAGATACGCAGTATTTT. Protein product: CASSPTSLGADTQYF. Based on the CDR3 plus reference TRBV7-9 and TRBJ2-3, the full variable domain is DTGVSQNPRHKITKRGQNVTFRCDPISEHNRLYWYRQTLGQGPEFLTYFQNEAQLEKSRLLSDRFSAERPKGSFSTLEIQRTEQGDSAMYLCASSPTSLGADTQYFGPGTRLTVL.

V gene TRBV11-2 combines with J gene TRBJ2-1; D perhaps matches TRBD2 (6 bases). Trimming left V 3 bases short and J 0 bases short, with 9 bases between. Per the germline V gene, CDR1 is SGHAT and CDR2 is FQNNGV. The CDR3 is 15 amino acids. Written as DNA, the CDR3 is TGTGCCAGCAGCTTTCACGGGAGCTCCTACAATGAGCAGTTCTTC. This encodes CASSFHGSSYNEQFF.

The CDR3 sequence is CASSWDRPTYEQYF. Written as DNA, the CDR3 is TGCGCCAGCAGCTGGGACAGGCCGACCTACGAGCAGTACTTC. The chain recombines TRBV5-1 with TRBJ2-7; 8 bases line up with TRBD1. Germline assignment: CDR1 SGHRS and CDR2 YFSETQ. With V trimmed by 3 bases and J by 2 bases, 4 bases remained unmatched. The CDR3 is made up of 14 amino acids.

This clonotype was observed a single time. This chain's CDR3 is CSAPISGTTDTQYF. The CDR3 bases are TGCAGTGCTCCCATTAGTGGGACCACAGATACGCAGTATTTT. The rearrangement uses TRBV20-1 and TRBJ2-3; perhaps D is TRBD1 or TRBD2 (5 bases each). This CDR3 is 14 amino acids long. The V gene's germline CDR1 is DFQATT and CDR2 SNEGSKA (reference sequence). The V and J ends lost 5 bases and 2 bases respectively, with 14 bases between them.

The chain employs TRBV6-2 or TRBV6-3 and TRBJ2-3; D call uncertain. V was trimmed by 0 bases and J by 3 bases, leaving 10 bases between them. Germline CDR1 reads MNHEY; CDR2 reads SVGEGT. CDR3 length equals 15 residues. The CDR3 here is CASSYSPQRTDTQYF. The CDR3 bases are TGTGCCAGCAGTTACTCGCCGCAAAGGACAGATACGCAGTATTTT.

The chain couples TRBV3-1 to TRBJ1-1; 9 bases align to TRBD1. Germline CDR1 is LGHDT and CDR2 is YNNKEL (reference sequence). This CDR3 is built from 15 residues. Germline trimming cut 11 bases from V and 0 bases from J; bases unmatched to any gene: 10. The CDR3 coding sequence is TGTGCCTCCACACCTGGGACAGGGATGAACACTGAAGCTTTCTTT. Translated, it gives CASTPGTGMNTEAFF.

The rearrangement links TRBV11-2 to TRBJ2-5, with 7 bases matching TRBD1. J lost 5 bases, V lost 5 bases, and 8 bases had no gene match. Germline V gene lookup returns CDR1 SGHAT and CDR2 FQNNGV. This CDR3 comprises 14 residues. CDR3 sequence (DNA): TGTGCCAGCAGCCTTCCAGGGGGTTGGGAGACCCAGTACTTC. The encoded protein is CASSLPGGWETQYF.

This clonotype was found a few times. The chain's CDR3 is CASSEALRGDEVNEQFF. CDR3 bases: TGTGCCAGCAGTGAAGCGCTTCGGGGGGACGAGGTCAATGAGCAGTTCTTC. V usage is TRBV2 and J usage is TRBJ2-1; the match to TRBD2 covers 7 bases. This CDR3 region has 17 residues. Germline assignment: CDR1 SNHLY and CDR2 FYNNEI. The V gene end was trimmed by 0 bases and the J gene end by 6 bases; junction bases not matched to a gene: 11.